The T cell receptor (beta chain) described here comes from a study of tumor-infiltrating lymphocytes in primary liver carcinoma. A remark on this clonotype: The germline gene is not matched at one end of the junction; a read error may be the cause.

TCR beta cDNA was made from approximately 540 ng total RNA with a constant-region primer. Employing slightly modified ARM-PCR, three nested multiplex PCR rounds were run, and these gave rise to the TCR beta libraries. The study ran its first two PCR rounds for roughly 10 cycles each, using TRBV1-TRBV30 forward primers and a C-beta reverse primer. TCRdb reanalysed the multiplex PCR reads using MiXCR and keeps one entry per CDR3 protein. The sample has about 120,000 distinct CDR3 sequences, around two thirds seen once. Co-extracting RNA and DNA was done with 20-30 mg of unsorted bulk tissue as input. Resecting the tumor surgically was how the patients' primary liver carcinoma was treated. The CDR3 is 15 amino acids. Germline V gives CDR1 SGHKS, CDR2 YYEKEE (reference sequence).

The V and J genes are TRBV5-5 and TRBJ2-3; D possibly corresponds to TRBD2 (6 bases). Sequencing was carried out using tumor-adjacent normal liver tissue. This receptor was identified in a woman aged 60-75 years with primary liver carcinoma and hepatitis B virus infection. In DNA, the CDR3 is TGTGTCAGCAGCTTGGCGAGAACGGGAGAGACCCCGCAGTATTTT. Residues: CVSSLARTGETPQYF.